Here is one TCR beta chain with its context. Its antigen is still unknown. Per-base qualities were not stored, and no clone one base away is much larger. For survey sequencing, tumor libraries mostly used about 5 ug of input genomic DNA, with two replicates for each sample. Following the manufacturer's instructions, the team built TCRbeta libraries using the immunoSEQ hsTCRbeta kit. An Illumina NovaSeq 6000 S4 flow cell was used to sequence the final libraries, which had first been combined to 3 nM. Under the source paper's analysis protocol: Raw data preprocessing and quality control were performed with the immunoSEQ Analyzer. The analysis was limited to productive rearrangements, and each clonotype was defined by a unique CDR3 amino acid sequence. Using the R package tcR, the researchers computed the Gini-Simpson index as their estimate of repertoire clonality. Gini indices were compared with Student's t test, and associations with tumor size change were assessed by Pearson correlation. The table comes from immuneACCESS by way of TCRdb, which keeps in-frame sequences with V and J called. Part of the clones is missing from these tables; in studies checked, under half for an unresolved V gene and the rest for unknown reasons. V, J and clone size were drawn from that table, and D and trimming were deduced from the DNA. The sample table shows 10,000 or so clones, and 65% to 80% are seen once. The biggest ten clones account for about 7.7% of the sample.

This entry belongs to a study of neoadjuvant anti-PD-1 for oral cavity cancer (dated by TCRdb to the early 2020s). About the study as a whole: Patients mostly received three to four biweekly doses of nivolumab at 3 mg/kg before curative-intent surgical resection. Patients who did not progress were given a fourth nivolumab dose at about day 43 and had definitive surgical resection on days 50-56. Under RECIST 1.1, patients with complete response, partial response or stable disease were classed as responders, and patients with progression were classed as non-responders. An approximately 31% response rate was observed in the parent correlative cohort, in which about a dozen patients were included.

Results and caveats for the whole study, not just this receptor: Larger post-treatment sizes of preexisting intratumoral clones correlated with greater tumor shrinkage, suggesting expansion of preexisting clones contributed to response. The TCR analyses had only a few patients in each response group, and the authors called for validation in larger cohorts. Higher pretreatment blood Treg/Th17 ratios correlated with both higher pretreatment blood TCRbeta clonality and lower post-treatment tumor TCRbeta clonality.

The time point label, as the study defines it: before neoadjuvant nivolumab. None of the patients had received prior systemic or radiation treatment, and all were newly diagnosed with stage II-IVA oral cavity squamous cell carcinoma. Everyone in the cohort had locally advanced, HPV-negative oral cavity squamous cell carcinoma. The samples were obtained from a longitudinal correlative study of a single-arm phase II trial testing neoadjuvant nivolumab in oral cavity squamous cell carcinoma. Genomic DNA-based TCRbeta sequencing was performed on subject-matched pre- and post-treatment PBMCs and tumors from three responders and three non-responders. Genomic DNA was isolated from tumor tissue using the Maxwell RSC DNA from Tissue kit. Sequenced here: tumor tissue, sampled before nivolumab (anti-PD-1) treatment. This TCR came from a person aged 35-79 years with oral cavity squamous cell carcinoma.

CDR3 reads: CASSSTGGEGTEAFF. Read as DNA, the sequence is TGCGCCAGCAGCTCAACAGGGGGCGAGGGCACTGAAGCTTTCTTT. The V and J segments used are TRBV5-1 and TRBJ1-1; 9 junctional bases match TRBD1. For this chain, trimming is 3 bases at the V end and 4 bases at the J end, and the number of junction bases without a gene match is 7. Inclusive of the bounding cysteine and phenylalanine, the CDR3 is 15 residues long. The CDR3 DNA has 45 bases and is translated from base 1. Looking up the germline V gene yields CDR1 SGHRS and CDR2 YFSETQ.